The 30 T cell receptor beta chains below all came from one sample that was sequenced in a study of blood T cells in healthy people across ages (dated by TCRdb to the mid-2010s). Receptor amplification or capture employed 5' RACE. Sequencing took place on an Illumina HiSeq 2500. The second PCR ran for about 6 to 12 cycles and used a J-beta primer mix along with a sample-barcoded 5' primer. The public reads were reprocessed in TCRdb via fastp at Q25 and MiXCR, keeping in-frame beta chains. Every distinct CDR3 protein forms one entry, paired with its most common genes and DNA. Present in this sample are fewer than 650,000 distinct CDR3 sequences, about 28% of which were seen just once. Of the sample, 3% to 4% falls within the top ten clones. The same data also contributed to another study, on T cells of mothers and their children.

Sequences were obtained from blood. Every receptor here comes from a boy aged 2-9 years in good health.

This clonotype was counted between two and nine times. The chain carries TRBV18 and TRBJ2-2; TRBD1 might be the D (6 bases). The CDR3 is made up of 15 amino acids. Germline-derived CDR1 and CDR2 are KGHSH and LQKENI. V gave up 3 bases and J gave up 0 bases, with 8 bases separating them. CDR3 coding DNA: TGTGCCAGCTCACCGACAGGAACGAACACCGGGGAGCTGTTTTTT. Translation gives CASSPTGTNTGELFF.

V usage is TRBV5-5 and J usage is TRBJ2-2, with a weak D call TRBD2 (5 bases). V lost 4 bases, J lost 10 bases, and 17 bases lay in between. The CDR3 has 14 amino acids. Germline V gene data show CDR1 as SGHKS and CDR2 as YYEKEE (reference sequence). Here the CDR3 DNA reads TGTGCCAGCAGCCCTGGTGATGGACTGACGGAGCTGTTTTTT. The encoded protein is CASSPGDGLTELFF.

This clonotype occurred once. This chain connects TRBV7-8 to TRBJ2-3, with TRBD2 identical over 12 bases. The germline V gene encodes CDR1 SGHVS and CDR2 FQNEAQ. The CDR3 sequence is 16 residues long. V dropped 4 bases and J dropped 2; count of bases not matched to a gene: 4. The CDR3 sequence is CASSSPSGGATDTQYF. The CDR3 coding sequence is TGTGCCAGCAGCTCTCCTAGCGGGGGGGCCACAGATACGCAGTATTTT.

V is TRBV21-1 and J is TRBJ2-7; TRBD1, as called in the table, went unchecked against the DNA. TRBV21-1 is listed as a pseudogene. CDR3 length: 14 residues. CDR3 in amino acids: CASSKWGTGDEQYF. In DNA, the CDR3 is TGTGCCAGCAGCAAATGGGGGACAGGGGACGAGCAGTACTTC.

The chain recombines TRBV15 with TRBJ2-7; TRBD2 might be the D (5 bases). Trimming removed 0 bases at V and 1 base at J, with 10 bases between. The CDR3 sequence is 15 residues long. Germline V gene data show CDR1 as LNHNV and CDR2 as YYDKDF (reference sequence). CDR3 protein: CATSRDLGLSYEQYF. In nucleotides, the CDR3 is TGTGCCACCAGCAGAGATTTAGGACTGTCCTACGAGCAGTACTTC.

This clonotype was recorded a few times. The chain couples TRBV29-1 to TRBJ1-1; D possibly corresponds to TRBD1 (6 bases). From germline, CDR1 is SQVTM and CDR2 ANQGSEA. Trimming cost V 5 bases and J 7 bases, with 11 bases left between them. The CDR3 has 11 residues. CDR3 in DNA: TGCAGCGTTCACAGACAGGTTGAAGCTTTCTTT. This codes for CSVHRQVEAFF.

The genes are TRBV19 and TRBJ2-7; a possible D gene is TRBD2 (6 bases). The ends were cut back, 5 bases at V and 7 bases at J, with 18 bases in the middle. The CDR3 extends over 14 amino acids. Germline V lookup: CDR1 LNHDA, CDR2 SQIVND (reference sequence). This CDR3 is CASSPTSSYNEQYF. Written as DNA, the CDR3 is TGTGCCAGTAGTCCTACTAGCTCCTACAATGAGCAGTACTTC.

To note about this clonotype: Sequence at one end of the junction differs from germline and may be a read error. This chain connects TRBV30 to TRBJ1-4; D is uncertain. Per the germline V gene, CDR1 is GTSNPN and CDR2 is SVGIG (reference sequence). This CDR3 spans 13 amino acids. For the CDR3, the DNA is TGTGCCTGGAGTGGGACCCCCTGGTCCAGCCGATATTTT. Its protein is CAWSGTPWSSRYF.

V and J are TRBV6-2 or TRBV6-3 and TRBJ1-1; D is ambiguous. Germline CDR1 and CDR2: MNHEY and SVGEGT. The V end was cut by 7 bases, the J end by 4 bases, with 10 bases between. The CDR3 contains 12 residues. CDR3 region: CASNEIGTEAFF. The CDR3 DNA sequence: TGTGCCAGCAACGAGATAGGCACTGAAGCTTTCTTT.

The J gene is TRBJ1-1, the V gene TRBV5-1; D is possibly TRBD1 (5 bases). Per the germline V gene, CDR1 is SGHRS and CDR2 is YFSETQ. V dropped 1 base and J dropped 3 bases, with 13 bases sitting between them. The CDR3 is 15 residues long. CDR3 in amino acids: CASSLRKGRYTEAFF. The CDR3 DNA follows: TGCGCCAGCAGCTTGCGGAAGGGGCGTTACACTGAAGCTTTCTTT.

This clonotype has just one count. The chain recombines TRBV29-1 with TRBJ2-1; tentatively, D is TRBD2 (6 bases). The germline V gene encodes CDR1 SQVTM and CDR2 ANQGSEA. The length of the CDR3 is 13 residues. V lost 4 bases, J lost 6 bases, and 13 bases lay in between. The CDR3 nucleotides are TGCAGCGTTGCGGAGGGCCCATCCAATGAGCAGTTCTTC. Translating it yields CSVAEGPSNEQFF.

Concerning this clonotype itself: One end of the junction varies from germline; a read error may be responsible. The gene calls are TRBV7-2 and TRBJ2-3; D assignment may be TRBD1 or TRBD2 (5 bases each). The CDR3 has 14 residues. Per germline, CDR1 SGHTA and CDR2 FQGNSA. The CDR3 loop is CASSLWDVTDAQYF. CDR3 sequence (DNA): TGTGCCAGCAGCTTATGGGACGTTACAGATGCGCAGTATTTT. Full variable domain (remainder filled in from reference TRBV7-2 and TRBJ2-3): GAGVSQSPSNKVTEKGKDVELRCDPISGHTALYWYRQSLGQGLEFLIYFQGNSAPDKSGLPSDRFSAERTGGSVSTLTIQRTQQEDSAVYLCASSLWDVTDAQYFGPGTRLTVL.

The sample holds a few counts of this clonotype. The chain's CDR3 is CASSLGDFSGRAVTGELFF. CDR3 nucleotide sequence: TGTGCCAGCAGCTTAGGGGACTTCAGCGGGAGGGCGGTCACCGGGGAGCTGTTTTTT. The chain has TRBV11-2 and TRBJ2-2; 10 bases fit TRBD2. Germline CDR1 SGHAT, CDR2 FQNNGV. The ends lost 1 base at V and 4 bases at J; junction bases unmatched: 12. This CDR3 comprises 19 residues.

This clonotype was found once. The chain has TRBV2 and TRBJ1-5, with D possibly being TRBD1 (6 bases). Germline V gene sequence: CDR1 SNHLY, CDR2 FYNNEI. The CDR3 is 16 residues long. V dropped 6 bases and J dropped 5 bases, with 20 bases sitting between them. This CDR3 is CASSPQGRGGDQPQHF. In nucleotides, the CDR3 is TGTGCCAGCAGCCCCCAGGGCAGGGGAGGAGATCAGCCCCAGCATTTT. Using reference TRBV2 and TRBJ1-5 for the parts outside the CDR3, the full variable domain is EPEVTQTPSHQVTQMGQEVILRCVPISNHLYFYWYRQILGQKVEFLVSFYNNEISEKSEIFDDQFSVERPDGSNFTLKIRSTKLEDSAMYFCASSPQGRGGDQPQHFGDGTRLSIL.

This clonotype was detected only a few times. This chain links TRBV7-7 with TRBJ2-2; possible D gene TRBD2, 6 bases. Germline CDR1 and CDR2: SSHAT and FNYEAQ (reference sequence). CDR3 size: 12 residues. The CDR3 sequence: CATRGTAGELFF. In nucleotides, the CDR3 is TGTGCTACCCGGGGGACGGCCGGGGAGCTGTTTTTT.

The table lists this clonotype with a few counts. The chain employs TRBV11-1 and TRBJ2-5; possible D gene TRBD2, 6 bases. The DNA end is more similar to TRBJ2-7, so the J call may be wrong. Germline V gene lookup returns CDR1 SGHAT and CDR2 FQDESV (reference sequence). The CDR3 is made up of 15 amino acids. CDR3 nucleotides: TGTGCCAGCAGCAAGGGACTTTCACCTACGAACGAGCAGTACTTC. This gives the protein CASSKGLSPTNEQYF.

The chain has TRBV14 and TRBJ2-4; no clear D. V was clipped by 1 base and J by 7 bases, with 2 bases between them. The CDR3 is 11 residues long. Germline CDR1 and CDR2: SGHDN and FVKESK. This CDR3 is CASSQGNIQYF. CDR3 coding DNA: TGTGCCAGCAGCCAAGGCAACATTCAGTACTTC. The full variable domain, in which reference TRBV14 and TRBJ2-4 provide the parts outside the CDR3, is EAGVTQFPSHSVIEKGQTVTLRCDPISGHDNLYWYRRVMGKEIKFLLHFVKESKQDESGMPNNRFLAERTGGTYSTLKVQPAELEDSGVYFCASSQGNIQYFGAGTRLSVL.

In nucleotides, the CDR3 is TGTGCCAGCAGTGGGCTAGCGGGGCGGACCTACGAGCAGTACTTC. It codes for CASSGLAGRTYEQYF. The chain combines TRBV6-1 with TRBJ2-7; 9 bases are a match to TRBD2. Germline values: CDR1 MNHNS, CDR2 SASEGT. The CDR3 contains 15 residues. J gave up 2 bases and V 4 bases, and 6 bases lay outside the gene matches.

The sample holds a few counts of this clonotype. V usage is TRBV7-8 and J usage is TRBJ2-2; unclear D gene. Germline V lookup: CDR1 SGHVS, CDR2 FQNEAQ. Trimming left V 0 bases short and J 7 bases short, with 12 bases between. The CDR3 totals 15 residues. The CDR3 reads CASSLAIDGGGELFF. The CDR3 nucleotides read TGTGCCAGCAGCTTAGCCATTGATGGCGGCGGGGAGCTGTTTTTT.

This chain connects TRBV5-4 to TRBJ2-3; TRBD1 or TRBD2 may be the D gene (5 bases each). This CDR3 has 16 residues. The V gene's germline CDR1 is SGHNT and CDR2 YYREEE (reference sequence). Trimming removed 1 base at V and 0 bases at J, with 12 bases between. Here the CDR3 DNA reads TGTGCCAGCAGCTTGCGGGGCGGACCTAGCACAGATACGCAGTATTTT. It yields the protein CASSLRGGPSTDTQYF.

In DNA form, the CDR3 reads TGCAGCGTTGAAGAGCAGGAAGGATACGGCTACACCTTC. Encoded protein: CSVEEQEGYGYTF. The rearrangement uses TRBV29-1 and TRBJ1-2; D is ambiguous. Per the germline V gene, CDR1 is SQVTM and CDR2 is ANQGSEA. The CDR3 has 13 amino acids. The V end lost 0 bases, the J end lost 8 bases, and 13 bases lay between the germline ends. Full variable domain (missing parts from reference TRBV29-1 and TRBJ1-2): SAVISQKPSRDICQRGTSLTIQCQVDSQVTMMFWYRQQPGQSLTLIATANQGSEATYESGFVIDKFPISRPNLTFSTLTVSNMSPEDSSIYLCSVEEQEGYGYTFGSGTRLTVV.

V and J are TRBV11-3 and TRBJ2-7; 11 bases match TRBD1. Per germline, CDR1 SGHNT and CDR2 YENEEA. This CDR3 region has 14 residues. V was pared by 1 base and J by 6 bases, with 2 bases of the junction left unmatched. The CDR3 is CASSLGGTGGEQYF. In nucleotides, the CDR3 is TGTGCCAGCAGCTTAGGCGGGACAGGGGGCGAGCAGTACTTC.

This clonotype came up a few times. V and J are TRBV27 and TRBJ2-5; perhaps TRBD2 as D (5 bases). With 2 bases removed from V and 5 bases from J, the gap between germline ends came to 9 bases. The germline gives CDR1 MNHEY, CDR2 SMNVEV (reference sequence). The CDR3 runs to 13 residues. CDR3 protein: CASSLKGVETQYF. The CDR3 coding sequence is TGTGCCAGCAGTTTAAAGGGAGTTGAGACCCAGTACTTC.

This clonotype was picked up a small number of times. V usage is TRBV10-3 and J usage is TRBJ1-5; the D gene is possibly TRBD1 (5 bases). The V gene lost 4 bases and the J gene lost 4 bases, with 5 bases spanning the gap. Germline CDR1 reads ENHRY; CDR2 reads SYGVKD. This CDR3 contains 12 residues. CDR3 loop: CAISGQNQPQHF. The CDR3 DNA reads as TGTGCCATCAGTGGACAGAATCAGCCCCAGCATTTT.

This clonotype was seen a handful of times. The rearrangement joins TRBV6-5 to TRBJ2-3; TRBD2 aligns across 12 bases. This CDR3 comprises 15 residues. Germline CDR1 MNHEY, CDR2 SVGAGI. With V trimmed by 8 bases and J by 3 bases, 6 bases remained unmatched. Written as DNA, the CDR3 is TGTGCCAGCCTAGCGGGAGGGAGCAGGACAGATACGCAGTATTTT. Its translation: CASLAGGSRTDTQYF.

This clonotype showed up just a few times. The gene calls are TRBV2 and TRBJ2-7, with TRBD2 matching over 8 bases. V dropped 3 bases and J dropped 4; count of bases not matched to a gene: 8. Germline V lookup: CDR1 SNHLY, CDR2 FYNNEI. This CDR3 has 15 residues. The CDR3 sequence: CASSEGRGGIYEQYF. CDR3 DNA sequence: TGTGCCAGCAGTGAGGGACGCGGGGGGATTTACGAGCAGTACTTC.

This clonotype was observed many times. The chain uses TRBV5-1 and TRBJ2-1; D is unresolved. V was clipped by 3 bases and J by 5 bases, with 12 bases between them. CDR1 and CDR2 from the germline V gene are SGHRS and YFSETQ. The CDR3 sequence is 14 residues long. CDR3 DNA: TGCGCCAGCAGCTGGGCAGGTGGGGACAATGAGCAGTTCTTC. Its translation is CASSWAGGDNEQFF. The entire variable domain, with the rest obtained from reference TRBV5-1 and TRBJ2-1, is as follows: KAGVTQTPRYLIKTRGQQVTLSCSPISGHRSVSWYQQTPGQGLQFLFEYFSETQRNKGNFPGRFSGRQFSNSRSEMNVSTLELGDSALYLCASSWAGGDNEQFFGPGTRLTVL.

This clonotype was observed a handful of times. The V and J genes are TRBV7-9 and TRBJ1-5; D not certain. Germline-derived CDR1 and CDR2 are SEHNR and FQNEAQ (reference sequence). V lost 4 bases to trimming and J lost 0 bases, with 10 bases between them. The CDR3 covers 15 residues. CDR3: CASSSQAYSNQPQHF. In nucleotides, the CDR3 is TGTGCCAGCAGCTCCCAGGCTTATAGCAATCAGCCCCAGCATTTT.

This chain connects TRBV25-1 to TRBJ2-7; D is uncertain. CDR3 length equals 12 residues. Trimming stripped 4 bases from V and 3 bases from J, with 7 bases between. Germline V gives CDR1 MGHDK, CDR2 SYGVNS. The CDR3 loop is CASSGHVYEQYF. The CDR3 coding sequence is TGTGCCAGCAGTGGGCACGTCTACGAGCAGTACTTC.

This clonotype was seen a few times. A much larger clonotype is one base distant, so this may be a read error. The chain links TRBV7-9 to TRBJ2-5, with D perhaps given as TRBD1 or TRBD2 (5 bases each). Per germline, CDR1 SEHNR and CDR2 FQNEAQ (reference sequence). This CDR3 contains 12 residues. The V end was cut by 3 bases, the J end by 5 bases, with 7 bases between. The CDR3 loop is CASSFWGETQYF. The CDR3 nucleotides are TGTGCCAGCAGCTTTTGGGGGGAGACCCAGTACTTC.